Listed here are 18 T cell receptor beta chains from one sample, sequenced in a study of blood T cell repertoires in COVID-19. Profiling relied on immunoSEQ multiplex PCR, and the TCRdb table lists in-frame clones only, not all of them. The table shows about 500,000 clones, with approximately 88% occurring only once. Input material: peripheral blood. These receptors were taken from a woman aged 45-65 years with COVID-19, enrolled during active disease.

CDR3 amino acids: CASSQERTGSGYTF. The CDR3 region has the DNA TGCGCCAGCAGCCAAGAAAGGACAGGCTCTGGCTACACCTTC. The chain combines TRBV4-1 with TRBJ1-2; 7 bases are a match to TRBD1. The CDR3 spans 14 residues. V was pared by 0 bases and J by 7 bases, with 5 bases of the junction left unmatched. The V gene's germline CDR1 is MGHRA and CDR2 YSYEKL.

The V call is TRBV3-1 (or the pseudogene TRBV3-2), the J call TRBJ1-1, with 8 bases that match TRBD1. This CDR3 is built from 16 residues. Unmatched junction bases numbered 12, after V lost 4 bases and J lost 5 bases. Per germline, CDR1 LGHDT and CDR2 YNNKEL (reference sequence). CDR3: CASSPIIGQGRTEAFF. The CDR3, as DNA: TGTGCCAGCAGCCCGATTATTGGACAGGGCCGAACTGAAGCTTTCTTT.

This clone was found a few times. The V call is TRBV7-8, the J call TRBJ1-2, with D perhaps matching TRBD1 (5 bases). The CDR3 has 12 amino acids. V gave up 4 bases and J gave up 4 bases, with 7 bases separating them. The germline CDR1 and CDR2 sequences are SGHVS and FQNEAQ. The DNA of the CDR3 is TGTGCCAGCAGCTCCGACAGCTATGGCTACACCTTC. Protein: CASSSDSYGYTF.

The chain links TRBV27 to TRBJ2-1, with D possibly matching TRBD2 (5 bases). Germline CDR1 and CDR2: MNHEY and SMNVEV (reference sequence). V lost 4 bases to trimming and J lost 9 bases, with 13 bases between them. The length of the CDR3 is 13 residues. DNA for the CDR3: TGTGCCAGCAGTTGGCGCCCGGCGGGTGAGCAGTTCTTC. The encoded protein is CASSWRPAGEQFF.

The chain is built from TRBV18 and TRBJ1-1, with TRBD1 matching over 10 bases. The germline V gene has CDR1 KGHSH and CDR2 LQKENI. Losses at the gene ends were 1 base for V and 10 bases for J; bases not matched to a gene: 9. This CDR3 is built from 15 residues. The CDR3 is CASSPRDRGLEGAFF. The CDR3 nucleotides read TGTGCCAGCTCACCACGGGACAGGGGCCTTGAGGGAGCTTTCTTT.

The chain combines TRBV7-6 with TRBJ1-4, with TRBD1 matching 9 bases. Germline trimming cut 3 bases from V and 8 bases from J; bases unmatched to any gene: 7. Germline lookup yields CDR1 SGHVS and CDR2 FNYEAQ. There are 15 residues in the CDR3. CDR3 nucleotide sequence: TGTGCCAGCAGCTTGGGACAGGGCCTCCGAGAAAAACTGTTTTTT. Encoded protein: CASSLGQGLREKLFF.

As to this clone: The sample contains more than one DNA sequence encoding this CDR3. This chain connects TRBV5-1 to TRBJ1-1; D unresolved. The CDR3 is 13 amino acids. CDR1 SGHRS and CDR2 YFSETQ come from the germline V gene. V dropped 0 bases and J dropped 7 bases, with 10 bases sitting between them. DNA of the CDR3: TGCGCCAGCAGCTTGGGCGGGTCGAGTGAAGCTTTCTTT. It encodes CASSLGGSSEAFF. Filled out from reference TRBV5-1 and TRBJ1-1, the complete variable domain reads KAGVTQTPRYLIKTRGQQVTLSCSPISGHRSVSWYQQTPGQGLQFLFEYFSETQRNKGNFPGRFSGRQFSNSRSEMNVSTLELGDSALYLCASSLGGSSEAFFGQGTRLTVV.

V gene TRBV5-8 combines with J gene TRBJ2-1, with 10 bases matching TRBD2. The CDR3 consists of 16 residues. Germline loops: CDR1 SGHTS, CDR2 YDEGEE. V lost 0 bases to trimming and J lost 4 bases; unmatched junction nucleotides: 4. The CDR3 bases are TGTGCCAGCAGCTTGGGGACTAGCGGTTTTTACAATGAGCAGTTCTTC. Encoded protein: CASSLGTSGFYNEQFF.

This chain joins TRBV5-6 and TRBJ1-6; 7 positions match TRBD1. The length of the CDR3 is 13 residues. Trimming cost V 3 bases and J 10 bases; bases outside gene matches: 4. CDR1 is SGHDT and CDR2 is YYEEEE in the germline V gene. The CDR3 DNA follows: TGTGCCAGCAGCTCAGGGGGGCGGTCACCCCTCCACTTT. Encoded protein: CASSSGGRSPLHF.

The chain employs TRBV6-5 and TRBJ1-2, with D possibly TRBD1 on 6 matching bases. Germline V lookup: CDR1 MNHEY, CDR2 SVGAGI. Between the trimmed V and J ends, which lost 7 bases and 6 bases, there was a span of 15 bases. The length of the CDR3 is 13 residues. The CDR3 DNA reads TGTGCCAGCAAGACCACAGGGAGCAATGGCTACACCTTC. Residues: CASKTTGSNGYTF.

The chain couples TRBV21-1 to TRBJ2-5; TRBD2, as called in the table, went unchecked against the DNA. TRBV21-1 is noted as a pseudogene. There are 13 residues in the CDR3. Here the CDR3 reads CASRVADQETQYF. The CDR3 coding sequence is TGTGCCAGCAGAGTAGCGGACCAAGAGACCCAGTACTTC.

The CDR3 DNA reads TGTGCCAGCAGTTCTAATAACAGGGTTGAAAAACTGTTTTTT. Protein: CASSSNNRVEKLFF. This chain uses TRBV28 with TRBJ1-4; tentative D call: TRBD1 (6 bases). This CDR3 has 14 residues. Germline CDR1 and CDR2: MDHEN and SYDVKM. With 4 bases removed from V and 7 bases from J, the gap between germline ends came to 13 bases.

J is TRBJ1-2 and V is TRBV19; 7 positions match TRBD1. CDR1 is LNHDA, CDR2 SQIVND, per germline (reference sequence). The CDR3 loop spans 14 amino acids. After removal of 3 bases from V and 3 bases from J, the junction contained 4 bases not matched to a gene. CDR3 sequence (DNA): TGTGCCAGTAGTATCAGGGACAGCTACTATGGCTACACCTTC. It codes for CASSIRDSYYGYTF.

The chain employs TRBV9 and TRBJ1-2; TRBD1 agrees at 10 bases. Germline CDR1 and CDR2: SGDLS and YYNGEE. Losses at the gene ends were 1 base for V and 5 bases for J; bases not matched to a gene: 5. CDR3 length equals 15 residues. The CDR3 DNA reads as TGTGCCAGCAGCGTAAACTTGGACAGGGGGTATGGCTACACCTTC. Protein: CASSVNLDRGYGYTF.

This clone was found a few times. The same CDR3 is also encoded by other DNA sequences in this sample. V gene TRBV5-6 combines with J gene TRBJ2-7, with TRBD1 matching over 8 bases. Germline V gives CDR1 SGHDT, CDR2 YYEEEE. J gave up 5 bases and V 2 bases, and 3 bases lay outside the gene matches. The CDR3 covers 13 residues. The CDR3 protein is CASSFDRGHEQYF. CDR3 DNA sequence: TGTGCCAGCAGCTTTGACAGGGGCCACGAGCAGTACTTC.

This clone was seen a single time. The chain is built from TRBV10-2 and TRBJ1-1; TRBD1 agrees at 7 bases. V shed 5 bases, J shed 4 bases, and the junction held 4 bases outside the gene matches. Germline V gene data show CDR1 as WSHSY and CDR2 as SAAADI. This CDR3 spans 13 amino acids. CDR3 sequence (DNA): TGCGCCAGCAGTTCAGGGACAGTCACTGAAGCTTTCTTT. This encodes CASSSGTVTEAFF.

The rearrangement uses TRBV30 and TRBJ2-7; D is uncertain. Germline CDR1 reads GTSNPN; CDR2 reads SVGIG (reference sequence). This CDR3 is 13 amino acids long. V dropped 1 base and J dropped 0 bases, with 7 bases sitting between them. In DNA, the CDR3 is TGTGCCTGGAGTGCTTCCGGCTCCTACGAGCAGTACTTC. Translating it yields CAWSASGSYEQYF.

The chain recombines TRBV5-4 with TRBJ1-5, with TRBD1 as a possible D gene (6 bases). The CDR3 sequence is 16 residues long. Germline V gene data show CDR1 as SGHNT and CDR2 as YYREEE (reference sequence). The ends were cut back, 6 bases at V and 1 base at J, with 17 bases in the middle. CDR3 residues: CASNTGTYGSNQPQHF. The CDR3 coding sequence is TGTGCCAGCAACACCGGGACATATGGAAGCAATCAGCCCCAGCATTTT.